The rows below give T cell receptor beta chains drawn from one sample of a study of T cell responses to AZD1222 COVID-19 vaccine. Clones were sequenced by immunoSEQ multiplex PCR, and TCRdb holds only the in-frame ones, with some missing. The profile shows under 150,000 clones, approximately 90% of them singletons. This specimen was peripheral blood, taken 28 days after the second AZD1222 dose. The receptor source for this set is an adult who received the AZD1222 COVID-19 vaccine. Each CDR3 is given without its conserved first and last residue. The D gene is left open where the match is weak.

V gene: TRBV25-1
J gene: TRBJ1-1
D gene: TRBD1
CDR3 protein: ASSDSTGGANTEAF

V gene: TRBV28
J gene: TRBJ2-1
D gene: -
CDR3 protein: ASSPPAGTNNEQF

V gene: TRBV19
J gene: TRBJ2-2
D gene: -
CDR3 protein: ASSMGTAFNTGELF

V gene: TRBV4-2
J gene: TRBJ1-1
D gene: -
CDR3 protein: ASSQRTDGGTEAF

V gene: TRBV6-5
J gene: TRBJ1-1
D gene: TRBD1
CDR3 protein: ASSWGTGTGAEAF

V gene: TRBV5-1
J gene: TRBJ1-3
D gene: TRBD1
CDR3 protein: ASSLTGGSGNTIY

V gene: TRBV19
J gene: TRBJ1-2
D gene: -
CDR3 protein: ASSTQQGTRGYT

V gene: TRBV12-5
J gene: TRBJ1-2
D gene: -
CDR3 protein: ASGSGGFGGYT

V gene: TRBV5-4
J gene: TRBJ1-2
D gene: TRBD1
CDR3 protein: ASSLGDRDYGYT

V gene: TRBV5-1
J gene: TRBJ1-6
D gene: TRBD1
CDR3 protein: ASSIGQENSPLH

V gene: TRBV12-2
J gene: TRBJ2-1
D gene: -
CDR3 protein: ASRTSPPLAESYNEQF

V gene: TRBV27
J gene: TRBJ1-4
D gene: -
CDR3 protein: ASSLVRSGKLF

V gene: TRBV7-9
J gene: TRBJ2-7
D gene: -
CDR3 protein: ASSPPRGPYSYEQY

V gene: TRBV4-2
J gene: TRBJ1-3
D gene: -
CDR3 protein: ASSQERTAGNTIY

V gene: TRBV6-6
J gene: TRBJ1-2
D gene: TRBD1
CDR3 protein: ACRRGQVPDGYT

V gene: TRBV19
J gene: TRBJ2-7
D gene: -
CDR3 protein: ASSILHLTYEQY

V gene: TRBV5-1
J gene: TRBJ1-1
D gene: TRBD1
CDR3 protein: ASSRDREEAF

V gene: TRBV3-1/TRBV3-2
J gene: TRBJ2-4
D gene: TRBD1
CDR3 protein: ASSPWDRENIQY

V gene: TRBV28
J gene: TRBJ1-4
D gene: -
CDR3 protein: ASTYGGTNEKLF

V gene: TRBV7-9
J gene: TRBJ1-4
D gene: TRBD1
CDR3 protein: ASSFGTGTGEKLF

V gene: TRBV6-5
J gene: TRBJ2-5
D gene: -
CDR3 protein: ASSYSSLTQETQY

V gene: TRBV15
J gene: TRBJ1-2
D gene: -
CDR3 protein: ATSSETLSNYGYT

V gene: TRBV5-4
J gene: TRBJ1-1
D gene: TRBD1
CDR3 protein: ASSSGQGGPEAF

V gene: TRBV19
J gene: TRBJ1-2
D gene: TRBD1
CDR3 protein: ASSIGTVYGYT

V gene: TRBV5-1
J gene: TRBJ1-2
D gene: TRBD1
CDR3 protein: ASSLGQGNYGYT

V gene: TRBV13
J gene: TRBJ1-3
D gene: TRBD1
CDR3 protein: ASSRGGGSSGNTIY

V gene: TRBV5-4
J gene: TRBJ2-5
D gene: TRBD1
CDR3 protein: ASSLGGRGLETQY

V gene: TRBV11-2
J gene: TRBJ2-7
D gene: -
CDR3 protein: ASSLTSDEQY

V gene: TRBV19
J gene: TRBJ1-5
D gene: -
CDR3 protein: ASSTTGIYSNQPQH

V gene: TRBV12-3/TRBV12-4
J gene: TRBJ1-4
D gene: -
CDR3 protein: ASSLNNEKLF

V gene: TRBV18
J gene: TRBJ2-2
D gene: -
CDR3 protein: ASSPQGAAGELF

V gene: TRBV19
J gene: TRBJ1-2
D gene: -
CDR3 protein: ASSIWGATYRVDYGYT

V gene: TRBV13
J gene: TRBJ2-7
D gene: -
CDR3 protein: ASSLDHREQY

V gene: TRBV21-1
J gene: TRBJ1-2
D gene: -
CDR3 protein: ASRPRQMYGYT

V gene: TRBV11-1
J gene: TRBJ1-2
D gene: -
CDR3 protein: ASSLDRNYGYT

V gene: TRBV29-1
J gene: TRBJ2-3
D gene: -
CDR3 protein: SARNRGLVAGGLTDTQY

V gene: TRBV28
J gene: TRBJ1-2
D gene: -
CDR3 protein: ASRDNYGYT

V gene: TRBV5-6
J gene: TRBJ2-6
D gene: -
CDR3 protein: ASSLNTGSGANVLT

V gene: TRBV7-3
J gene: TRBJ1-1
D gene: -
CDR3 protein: ASSLMGGSNTEAF

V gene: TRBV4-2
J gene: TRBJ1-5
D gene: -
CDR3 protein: ASSPRQDSNSNQPQH

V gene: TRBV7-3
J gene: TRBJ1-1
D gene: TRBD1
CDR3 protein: ASSFSGGVNTEAF

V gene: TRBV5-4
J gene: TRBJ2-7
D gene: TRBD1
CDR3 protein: ASSLDRDYEQY

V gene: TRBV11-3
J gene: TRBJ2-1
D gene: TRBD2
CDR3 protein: ASSDIAGGNEQF

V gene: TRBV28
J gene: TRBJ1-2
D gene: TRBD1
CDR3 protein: ASSLETGVYGYT

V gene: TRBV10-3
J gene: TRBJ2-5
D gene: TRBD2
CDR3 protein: AISSGLAVQETQY

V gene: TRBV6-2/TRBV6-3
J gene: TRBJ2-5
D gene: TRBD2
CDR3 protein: ASSPLAGGPETQY

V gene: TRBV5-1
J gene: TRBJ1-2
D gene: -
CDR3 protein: ASSLVTASYGYT

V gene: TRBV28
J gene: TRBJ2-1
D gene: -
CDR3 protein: ASSLTVSGNEQF

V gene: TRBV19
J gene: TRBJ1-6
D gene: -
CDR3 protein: ASSYPVNNSPLH

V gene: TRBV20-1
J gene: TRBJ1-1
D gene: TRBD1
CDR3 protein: SASPQGAEAF

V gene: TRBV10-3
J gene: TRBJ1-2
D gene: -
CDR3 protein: AISVTSSGHNYGYT